This passage covers 30 T cell receptor beta chains from one sample sequenced in a study of blood T cell repertoires in COVID-19. TCRdb's copy holds only in-frame clones and misses some; the assay was immunoSEQ multiplex PCR. This table has 120,000 to 150,000 clones, 80% to 90% appearing once. Sequencing input: peripheral blood. Every receptor here comes from an older woman with acute or convalescent COVID-19.

The chain is built from TRBV28 and TRBJ1-5, with a weak D call TRBD1 (5 bases). This CDR3 has 14 residues. Per the germline V gene, CDR1 is MDHEN and CDR2 is SYDVKM. V was cut by 5 bases and J by 6 bases, with 14 bases left in between. The CDR3 protein is CASSTLQVTQPQHF. CDR3 nucleotides: TGTGCCAGCAGTACCCTACAGGTTACTCAGCCCCAGCATTTT.

This clone was detected only a few times. The gene calls are TRBV7-2 and TRBJ2-4; 11 positions agree with TRBD2. CDR1 is SGHTA and CDR2 is FQGNSA in the germline V gene. The CDR3 consists of 15 residues. Trimming at V came to 3 bases and at J to 13 bases, leaving 11 bases not matched to a gene. The CDR3 DNA reads as TGTGCCAGCAGCTTTGACGGCCCTAGCGGGGGGAAGCAGTACTTC. Protein product: CASSFDGPSGGKQYF.

The chain joins TRBV13 to TRBJ1-4; no firm D call. Trimming pared 5 bases from V and 4 bases from J, leaving 14 bases between. The length of the CDR3 is 15 residues. Germline CDR1 reads PRHDT; CDR2 reads FYEKMQ (reference sequence). The chain's CDR3 is CASSVSRPYNEKLFF. The CDR3 bases are TGTGCCAGCAGCGTATCCAGGCCTTATAATGAAAAACTGTTTTTT.

This clone was recorded once. The chain employs TRBV12-3 or TRBV12-4 and TRBJ1-1; a possible D gene is TRBD1 (5 bases). The length of the CDR3 is 12 residues. Trimming stripped 4 bases from V and 9 bases from J, with 12 bases between. The CDR3 sequence: CASSYVGGKAFF. CDR3 DNA sequence: TGTGCCAGCAGTTATGTCGGGGGGAAAGCTTTCTTT.

The gene calls are TRBV12-3 or TRBV12-4 and TRBJ2-7; D possibly corresponds to TRBD2 (5 bases). V dropped 7 bases and J dropped 5 bases, with 15 bases sitting between them. CDR3 size: 13 residues. CDR3 region: CASNPVGGHEQYF. The CDR3 nucleotides are TGTGCCAGCAATCCCGTTGGAGGCCACGAGCAGTACTTC.

The chain is built from TRBV5-1 and TRBJ1-1, with 7 bases fitting TRBD1. Losses at the gene ends were 3 bases for V and 7 bases for J; bases not matched to a gene: 3. Germline CDR1 reads SGHRS; CDR2 reads YFSETQ. This CDR3 spans 12 amino acids. The CDR3 sequence is CASSSRDSEAFF. DNA of the CDR3: TGCGCCAGCAGCTCCCGGGACAGTGAAGCTTTCTTT.

V usage is TRBV28 and J usage is TRBJ1-5, with 7 bases matching TRBD1. This CDR3 has 14 amino acids. V shed 6 bases and J 3 bases; nucleotides not matched to a gene: 5. Germline V lookup: CDR1 MDHEN, CDR2 SYDVKM. CDR3 nucleotide sequence: TGTGCCAGCAGCCTAGACAGGGCCAATCAGCCCCAGCATTTT. Translated, it gives CASSLDRANQPQHF.

The J gene is TRBJ1-2, the V gene TRBV6-2 or TRBV6-3; D is undetermined. This CDR3 has 13 amino acids. The V end was cut by 3 bases, the J end by 4 bases, with 9 bases between. CDR1 is MNHEY and CDR2 is SVGEGT in the germline V gene. The CDR3 reads CASSYARSYGYTF. The CDR3 nucleotides read TGTGCCAGCAGTTATGCCAGATCCTATGGCTACACCTTC.

The rearrangement uses TRBV25-1 and TRBJ1-6; a weak D match, TRBD1 (5 bases). The CDR3 is made up of 14 amino acids. The germline gives CDR1 MGHDK, CDR2 SYGVNS. With 3 bases removed from V and 10 bases from J, the gap between germline ends came to 13 bases. The CDR3 DNA sequence: TGTGCCAGCAGTGATCGGGGGAGAGTCTCACCCCTCCACTTT. Its protein is CASSDRGRVSPLHF.

The V call is TRBV13, the J call TRBJ1-3, with TRBD1 as a possible D gene (6 bases). The CDR3 loop spans 16 amino acids. Per the germline V gene, CDR1 is PRHDT and CDR2 is FYEKMQ (reference sequence). Trimming shortened V by 2 bases and J by 0 bases, and 11 bases separated the two germline ends. CDR3 DNA: TGTGCCAGCAGCTTAAAACAGGGAGACTCTGGAAACACCATATATTTT. Amino acids: CASSLKQGDSGNTIYF.

The genes are TRBV18 and TRBJ1-1; 7 nucleotides line up with TRBD1. The CDR3 is 15 amino acids. Trimming took 5 bases from V and 2 from J; bases not matched to a gene: 8. Looked up from germline, CDR1 is KGHSH and CDR2 is LQKENI. CDR3 sequence (DNA): TGTGCCAGCTCAGCAAGACAGGGAGAAAACACTGAAGCTTTCTTT. Its protein product is CASSARQGENTEAFF.

This chain links TRBV7-2 with TRBJ2-2, with D hard to call. V shed 7 bases and J shed 3 bases, with 12 bases lying between them. Germline V gives CDR1 SGHTA, CDR2 FQGNSA. The CDR3 contains 14 residues. The CDR3 is CASTDPRYTGELFF. CDR3 nucleotides: TGTGCCAGCACCGATCCCAGGTACACCGGGGAGCTGTTTTTT.

This chain uses TRBV10-3 with TRBJ2-1, with 10 bases identical to TRBD2. Trimming cost V 6 bases and J 8 bases; bases outside gene matches: 4. This CDR3 has 13 residues. Germline values: CDR1 ENHRY, CDR2 SYGVKD. The chain's CDR3 is CAIRGLANDEQFF. Written as DNA, the CDR3 is TGTGCCATCAGGGGACTAGCGAATGATGAGCAGTTCTTC.

This clone has just one count. The chain uses TRBV7-2 and TRBJ1-2; a possible D gene is TRBD1 (5 bases). The CDR3 covers 14 residues. Germline loops: CDR1 SGHTA, CDR2 FQGNSA. Trimming pared 5 bases from V and 7 bases from J, leaving 17 bases between. The CDR3, as DNA: TGTGCCAGCAGCCCGGCGGGGCAGGGCGGTGGCTACACCTTC. This gives the protein CASSPAGQGGGYTF.

This rearrangement joins TRBV30 to TRBJ1-5, with 10 bases lining up with TRBD1. Unmatched junction bases numbered 4, after V lost 3 bases and J lost 2 bases. This CDR3 region has 15 residues. Germline-derived CDR1 and CDR2 are GTSNPN and SVGIG (reference sequence). This CDR3 reads CAWRGQGSGNQPQHF. CDR3 in DNA: TGTGCCTGGAGGGGACAGGGGAGCGGCAATCAGCCCCAGCATTTT.

The chain carries TRBV9 and TRBJ1-1, with D uncertain. V was pared by 4 bases and J by 4 bases, with 20 bases between. Germline V lookup: CDR1 SGDLS, CDR2 YYNGEE. The CDR3 runs 16 residues. Here the CDR3 reads CASSPRGRAGVTEAFF. CDR3 DNA: TGTGCCAGCAGCCCCCGAGGGCGGGCGGGTGTCACTGAAGCTTTCTTT.

This clone was counted once. The chain couples TRBV11-1 to TRBJ2-7; the D gene is possibly TRBD2 (6 bases). V lost 5 bases and J lost 2, with 13 bases in between. CDR3 length equals 14 residues. The germline V gene encodes CDR1 SGHAT and CDR2 FQDESV (reference sequence). CDR3 sequence reads: CASSPRPGAYEQYF. The CDR3 region has the DNA TGTGCCAGCAGCCCCCGCCCGGGGGCCTACGAGCAGTACTTC. Full variable domain (outside the CDR3, taken from reference TRBV11-1 and TRBJ2-7): EAEVAQSPRYKITEKSQAVAFWCDPISGHATLYWYRQILGQGPELLVQFQDESVVDDSQLPKDRFSAERLKGVDSTLKIQPAELGDSAMYLCASSPRPGAYEQYFGPGTRLTVT.

The gene calls are TRBV6-5 and TRBJ2-1; tentative D call: TRBD2 (6 bases). The ends were cut back, 8 bases at V and 9 bases at J, with 17 bases in the middle. The germline V gene has CDR1 MNHEY and CDR2 SVGAGI. This CDR3 comprises 13 residues. CDR3 amino acids: CASYEDVRGEQFF. The CDR3, as DNA: TGTGCCAGCTATGAGGACGTGCGGGGTGAGCAGTTCTTC.

CDR3 DNA sequence: TGTGCCAGCAGTTACACACAGCTTTCCTATGGCTACACCTTC. Protein: CASSYTQLSYGYTF. V usage is TRBV6-6 and J usage is TRBJ1-2; D gene uncertain. Trimming left V 2 bases short and J 4 bases short, with 11 bases between. Per the germline V gene, CDR1 is MNHNY and CDR2 is SVGAGI (reference sequence). The CDR3 length is 14 residues.

The V and J genes are TRBV6-6 and TRBJ1-5, with D maybe TRBD1 (6 bases). Germline V gene data show CDR1 as MNHNY and CDR2 as SVGAGI (reference sequence). The CDR3 is 13 residues long. Trimming shortened V by 7 bases and J by 2 bases, and 9 bases separated the two germline ends. The DNA of the CDR3 is TGTGCCAGCAAGGGGGATGGCAATCAGCCCCAGCATTTT. This encodes CASKGDGNQPQHF.

This CDR3 reads CATSEGQGTYEQYF. CDR3 nucleotide sequence: TGTGCCACCAGTGAAGGACAGGGAACCTACGAGCAGTACTTC. The chain recombines TRBV24-1 with TRBJ2-7; 8 bases match TRBD1. The CDR3 contains 14 residues. Germline values: CDR1 KGHDR, CDR2 SFDVKD. J was trimmed by 2 bases and V by 4 bases; bases with no gene match: 3.

This clone has a single count. The gene calls are TRBV4-2 and TRBJ2-7; tentative D call: TRBD1 (6 bases). Germline V gene sequence: CDR1 LGHNA, CDR2 YNFKEQ. Deletions cut 4 bases from V and 6 bases from J, with 16 bases between. The CDR3 loop spans 14 amino acids. The CDR3 reads CASSPIQGSSEQYF. Written as DNA, the CDR3 is TGTGCCAGCAGCCCCATCCAGGGGTCGAGCGAGCAGTACTTC.

This clone was found a few times. The chain links TRBV4-2 to TRBJ2-2; D possibly corresponds to TRBD2 (5 bases). CDR3 length: 16 amino acids. Germline CDR1 is LGHNA and CDR2 is YNFKEQ. Trimming pared 1 base from V and 3 bases from J, leaving 12 bases between. The CDR3 DNA is TGTGCCAGCAGCCAAGCTTCGAGACTATACACCGGGGAGCTGTTTTTT. It yields the protein CASSQASRLYTGELFF.

The chain combines TRBV7-9 with TRBJ2-5; 7 nucleotides align to TRBD1. Trimming cost V 4 bases and J 6 bases; bases outside gene matches: 14. CDR1 and CDR2 (germline): SEHNR, FQNEAQ (reference sequence). The CDR3 is made up of 16 amino acids. The DNA of the CDR3 is TGTGCCAGCAGCTCTCTAGCAGGGGACAGTAGGCAGACCCAGTACTTC. Translation: CASSSLAGDSRQTQYF.

This clone was counted only a few times. The J gene is TRBJ2-2, the V gene TRBV27; weak D call: TRBD1 (6 bases). This CDR3 is 15 amino acids long. Germline V gene data show CDR1 as MNHEY and CDR2 as SMNVEV (reference sequence). Trimming removed 2 bases from V and 4 bases from J, with 11 bases in between. In DNA, the CDR3 is TGTGCCAGCAGTTTAGTGCAGGGGCTCACCGGGGAGCTGTTTTTT. As protein: CASSLVQGLTGELFF.

V gene TRBV11-2 combines with J gene TRBJ2-5; TRBD2 matches at 11 bases. This CDR3 is built from 16 residues. V lost 5 bases, J lost 3 bases, and 8 bases stayed unmatched. Germline CDR1 is SGHAT and CDR2 is FQNNGV. DNA of the CDR3: TGTGCCAGCAGCGCCAGTCTACTAGCGGGGGAAGAGACCCAGTACTTC. It encodes CASSASLLAGEETQYF.

The V call is TRBV7-3, the J call TRBJ1-1; tentative D call: TRBD1 (5 bases). Trimming cost V 5 bases and J 4 bases, with 11 bases left between them. The CDR3 extends over 13 amino acids. CDR1 is SGHTA and CDR2 is FQGTGA in the germline V gene. The CDR3 is CASSLQGRTEAFF. DNA of the CDR3: TGTGCCAGCAGCCTCCAGGGTCGCACTGAAGCTTTCTTT.

This clone was picked up a small number of times. V usage is TRBV11-2 and J usage is TRBJ2-7; tentative D call: TRBD1 (5 bases). The CDR3 extends over 12 amino acids. V lost 5 bases, J lost 4 bases, and 9 bases lay in between. Germline loops: CDR1 SGHAT, CDR2 FQNNGV. CDR3 protein: CASSLRVYEQYF. The DNA of the CDR3 is TGTGCCAGCAGCCTCAGGGTGTACGAGCAGTACTTC. Filled out from reference TRBV11-2 and TRBJ2-7, the complete variable domain reads EAGVAQSPRYKIIEKRQSVAFWCNPISGHATLYWYQQILGQGPKLLIQFQNNGVVDDSQLPKDRFSAERLKGVDSTLKIQPAKLEDSAVYLCASSLRVYEQYFGPGTRLTVT.

This chain links TRBV6-5 with TRBJ1-1, with 7 nucleotides matching TRBD1. This CDR3 has 15 residues. V dropped 0 bases and J dropped 2; count of bases not matched to a gene: 3. Germline CDR1 and CDR2: MNHEY and SVGAGI. CDR3 DNA: TGTGCCAGCAGTTACTCCCCAGGGGGTAACACTGAAGCTTTCTTT. This gives the protein CASSYSPGGNTEAFF.

Details on this clone: The limits of the CDR3 on the DNA are not certain, so only TCRdb's listed CDR3 is given. The rearrangement uses TRBV6-5 and TRBJ1-1; TRBD1, as called in the table, went unchecked against the DNA. Germline V gene lookup returns CDR1 MNHEY and CDR2 SVGAGI. A total of 14 residues make up the CDR3, ends included. The CDR3 region is CASSSSTGGTEAFF.